This T cell receptor beta chain was obtained from a study of T cell responses to AZD1222 COVID-19 vaccine. For this clone: Its antigen is currently unknown.

The CDR3 length is 16 residues. Trimming removed 0 bases at V and 0 bases at J, with 9 bases between. Germline V CDR1 and CDR2: MGHRA, YSYEKL. TCRdb keeps only in-frame clones here, not all; method: immunoSEQ multiplex PCR. The sample yields roughly 200,000 clones, around 93% seen once. The study, taken as a whole, reports: There were mostly white British donors and more females than males, and clonal diversity was possibly underestimated. An increase in Spike-specific TCR breadth and depth was observed after two AZD1222 doses. Reportedly, close to half of spike-specific TCRs are directed against unmutated variant regions.

The chain links TRBV4-1 to TRBJ1-5; D gene ambiguous. The starting material was peripheral blood, obtained 28 days after the second dose of the MenACWY control vaccine. The TCR was taken from an adult who received the MenACWY meningococcal vaccine as a control. The CDR3 coding sequence is TGCGCCAGCAGCCAAGAAGGCAGATTTAGCAATCAGCCCCAGCATTTT. It translates to CASSQEGRFSNQPQHF.